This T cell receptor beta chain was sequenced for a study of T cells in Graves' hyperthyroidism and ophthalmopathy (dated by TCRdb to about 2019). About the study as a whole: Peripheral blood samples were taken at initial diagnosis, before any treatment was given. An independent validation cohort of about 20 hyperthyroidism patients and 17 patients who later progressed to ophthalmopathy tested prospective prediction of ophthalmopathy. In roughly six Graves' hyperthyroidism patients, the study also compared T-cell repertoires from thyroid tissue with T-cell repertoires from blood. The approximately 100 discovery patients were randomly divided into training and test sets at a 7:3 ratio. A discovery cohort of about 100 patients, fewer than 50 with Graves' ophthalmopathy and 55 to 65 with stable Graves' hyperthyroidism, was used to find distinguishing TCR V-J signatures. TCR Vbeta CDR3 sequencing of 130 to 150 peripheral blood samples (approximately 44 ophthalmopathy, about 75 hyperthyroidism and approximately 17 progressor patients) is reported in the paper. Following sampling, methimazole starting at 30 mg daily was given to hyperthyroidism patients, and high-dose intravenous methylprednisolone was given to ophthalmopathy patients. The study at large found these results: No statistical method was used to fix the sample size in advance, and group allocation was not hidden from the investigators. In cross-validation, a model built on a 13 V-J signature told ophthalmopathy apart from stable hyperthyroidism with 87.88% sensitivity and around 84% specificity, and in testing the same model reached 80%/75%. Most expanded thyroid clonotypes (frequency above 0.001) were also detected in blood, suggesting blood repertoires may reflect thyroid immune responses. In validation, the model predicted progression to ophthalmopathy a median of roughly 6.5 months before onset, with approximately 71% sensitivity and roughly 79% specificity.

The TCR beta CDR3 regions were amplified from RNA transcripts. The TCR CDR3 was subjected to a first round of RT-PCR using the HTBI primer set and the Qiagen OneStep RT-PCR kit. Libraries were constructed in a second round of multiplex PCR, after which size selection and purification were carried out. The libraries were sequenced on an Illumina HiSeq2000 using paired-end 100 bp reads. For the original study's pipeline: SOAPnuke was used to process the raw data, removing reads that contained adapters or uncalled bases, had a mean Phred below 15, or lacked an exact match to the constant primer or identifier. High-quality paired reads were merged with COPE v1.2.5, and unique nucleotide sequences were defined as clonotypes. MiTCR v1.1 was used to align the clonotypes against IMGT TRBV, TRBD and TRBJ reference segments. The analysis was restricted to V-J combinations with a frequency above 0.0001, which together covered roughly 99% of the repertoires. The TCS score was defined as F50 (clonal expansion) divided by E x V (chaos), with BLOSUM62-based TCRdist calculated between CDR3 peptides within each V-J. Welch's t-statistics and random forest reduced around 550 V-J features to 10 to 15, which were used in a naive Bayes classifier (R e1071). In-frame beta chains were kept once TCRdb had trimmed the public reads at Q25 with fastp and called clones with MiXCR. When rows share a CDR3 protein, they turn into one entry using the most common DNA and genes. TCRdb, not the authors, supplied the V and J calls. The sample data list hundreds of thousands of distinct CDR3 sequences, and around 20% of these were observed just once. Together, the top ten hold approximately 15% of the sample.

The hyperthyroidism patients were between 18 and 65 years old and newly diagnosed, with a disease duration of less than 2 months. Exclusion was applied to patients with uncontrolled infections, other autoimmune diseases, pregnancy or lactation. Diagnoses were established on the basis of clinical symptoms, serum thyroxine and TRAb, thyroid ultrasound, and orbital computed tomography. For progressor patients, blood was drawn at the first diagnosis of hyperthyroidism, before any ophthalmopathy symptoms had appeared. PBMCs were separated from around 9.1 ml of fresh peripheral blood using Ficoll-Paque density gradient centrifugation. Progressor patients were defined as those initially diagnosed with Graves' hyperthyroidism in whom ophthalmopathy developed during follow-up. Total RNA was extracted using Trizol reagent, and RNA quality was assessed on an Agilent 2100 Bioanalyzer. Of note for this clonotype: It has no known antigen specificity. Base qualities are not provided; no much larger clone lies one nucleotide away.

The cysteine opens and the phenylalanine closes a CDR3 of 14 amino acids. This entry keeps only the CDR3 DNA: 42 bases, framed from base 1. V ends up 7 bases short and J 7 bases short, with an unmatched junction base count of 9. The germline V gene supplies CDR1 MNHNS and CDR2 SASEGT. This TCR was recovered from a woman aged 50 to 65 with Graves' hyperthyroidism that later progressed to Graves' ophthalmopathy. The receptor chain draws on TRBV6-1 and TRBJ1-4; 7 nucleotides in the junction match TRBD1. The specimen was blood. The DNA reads TGTGCCAGCACCCGCGACAGGGAAGGTGAAAAACTGTTTTTT. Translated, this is CASTRDREGEKLFF.